Each of the 12 T cell receptor beta chains below was sequenced from the same sample in a study of T cell repertoires in cytomegalovirus infection. Their antigens remain unidentified. TCRdb independently ran MiXCR on the reads; one entry per CDR3 protein. The sample includes around 750,000 distinct CDR3 sequences, 30% to 35% of them seen just once. This sample comprised cultured CD8+ T cells from PBMCs, obtained from culture after CMV antigen stimulation. The origin of the receptors is a human donor in good health (CMV status not recorded). Some clones in this sample may be carry-over from other donors' samples.

There are a few counts of this clonotype. The chain joins TRBV10-2 to TRBJ1-5; no definite D call. CDR3 length equals 14 residues. With 3 bases removed from V and 0 bases from J, the gap between germline ends came to 6 bases. The germline V gene has CDR1 WSHSY and CDR2 SAAADI. The CDR3 region is CASSDLDSNQPQHF. The CDR3 DNA reads TGCGCCAGCAGTGACTTGGATAGCAATCAGCCCCAGCATTTT.

As to this clonotype: This clone may be a read error of a much larger clone one base away. V gene TRBV7-2 combines with J gene TRBJ2-5; D is perhaps TRBD1 (6 bases). The CDR3 consists of 11 residues. Germline CDR1 SGHTA, CDR2 FQGNSA. Here the CDR3 reads CANSTDRTLYF. The CDR3, as DNA: TGTGCCAACAGCACCGACAGGACGTTATACTTC.

This clonotype was counted only a few times. The chain recombines TRBV12-5 with TRBJ2-1, with TRBD1 identical over 9 bases. The germline V gene encodes CDR1 LGHNT and CDR2 FRNRAP. The length of the CDR3 is 15 residues. V was pared by 6 bases and J by 4 bases, with 7 bases of the junction left unmatched. Here the CDR3 DNA reads TGTGCTAGTGGCGATCCGGGACAGGGATACAATGAGCAGTTCTTC. Protein product: CASGDPGQGYNEQFF.

CDR3 residues: CASSVYEGAINEQFF. CDR3 coding DNA: TGTGCCAGCAGCGTATATGAGGGGGCGATTAATGAGCAGTTCTTC. This chain joins TRBV9 and TRBJ2-1; 7 bases fit TRBD1. Germline V gives CDR1 SGDLS, CDR2 YYNGEE. CDR3 size: 15 residues. With 1 base clipped from V and 7 bases from J, the junction kept 8 bases outside the gene matches.

The CDR3, as DNA: TGTGCCAGCAGCTTAAGGGTGTTGGCGAACACTGAAGCTTTCTTT. Translated: CASSLRVLANTEAFF. The rearrangement joins TRBV11-1 to TRBJ1-1; D uncertain. Trimming removed 2 bases from V and 1 base from J, with 11 bases in between. This CDR3 region has 15 residues. Per the germline V gene, CDR1 is SGHAT and CDR2 is FQDESV (reference sequence).

The chain recombines TRBV7-3 with TRBJ1-4; the D is unclear. Between the trimmed V and J ends, which lost 11 bases and 0 bases, there was a span of 10 bases. The germline CDR1 and CDR2 sequences are SGHTA and FQGTGA. The CDR3 covers 13 residues. The CDR3 nucleotides are TGTGCCGGGCTGGGAACAACTAATGAAAAACTGTTTTTT. Amino acid sequence: CAGLGTTNEKLFF.

J is TRBJ2-2 and V is TRBV6-5; the D gene is possibly TRBD2 (5 bases). The germline CDR1 and CDR2 sequences are MNHEY and SVGAGI. The CDR3 covers 13 residues. The ends were cut back, 6 bases at V and 5 bases at J, with 10 bases in the middle. This CDR3 reads CASRLRETGELFF. The DNA for the CDR3 is TGTGCCAGCAGGCTAAGGGAGACCGGGGAGCTGTTTTTT.

The V and J genes are TRBV20-1 and TRBJ2-1; 8 bases are shared with TRBD1. Per the germline V gene, CDR1 is DFQATT and CDR2 is SNEGSKA (reference sequence). This CDR3 is built from 15 residues. The ends lost 4 bases at V and 2 bases at J; junction bases unmatched: 7. The CDR3 protein is CSATLPDRAYNEQFF. In DNA, the CDR3 is TGCAGTGCTACGCTCCCGGACAGGGCCTACAATGAGCAGTTCTTC.

This clonotype was detected many times. This chain joins TRBV4-1 and TRBJ2-7; D uncertain. Trimming took off 4 bases at V and 2 bases at J, with 9 bases between the two ends. This CDR3 is 13 amino acids long. Germline CDR1 is MGHRA and CDR2 is YSYEKL. In DNA form, the CDR3 reads TGCGCCAGCAGCCTAGACACCACCTACGAGCAGTACTTC. Translating gives CASSLDTTYEQYF.

This clonotype appeared a few times. V gene TRBV6-2 or TRBV6-3 combines with J gene TRBJ1-5; D gene uncertain. V was trimmed by 2 bases and J by 6 bases, leaving 8 bases between them. The CDR3 is 13 residues long. CDR1 and CDR2 from the germline V gene are MNHEY and SVGEGT. The CDR3 bases are TGTGCCAGCAGTTACCCGGGGAGTCAGCCCCAGCATTTT. Its protein product is CASSYPGSQPQHF.

This rearrangement joins TRBV6-5 to TRBJ1-3, with unresolved D. CDR1 and CDR2 from the germline V gene are MNHEY and SVGAGI. V was shortened by 0 bases and J by 7 bases, with 13 bases between the two germline ends. The CDR3 runs to 15 residues. CDR3 nucleotide sequence: TGTGCCAGCAGTTACTCTACACTGTCGGGGAACACCATATATTTT. Translating gives CASSYSTLSGNTIYF.

V is TRBV27 and J is TRBJ1-1, with 7 bases that match TRBD1. The ends lost 5 bases at V and 4 bases at J; junction bases unmatched: 13. CDR1 and CDR2 from the germline V gene are MNHEY and SMNVEV (reference sequence). CDR3 length equals 16 residues. The chain's CDR3 is CASSSIGGGISTEAFF. CDR3 DNA: TGTGCCAGCAGTAGTATAGGAGGGGGCATAAGCACTGAAGCTTTCTTT.